This T cell receptor (beta chain) was obtained from a study of tumor-infiltrating lymphocytes in primary liver carcinoma. On the study more broadly: Those enrolled were patients of both sexes, who were aged 30 to 69 years. Samples yielded about 3.5 to 7.5 million productive TCRbeta reads, similar across tissue types. Whole-study findings and limits: Between tumor regions, pairs overlapped more than tumor-adjacent and tumor-blood pairs did.

Synthesis of TCR beta cDNA was carried out from about 0.55 ug total RNA with a constant-region primer. Three-round nested multiplex PCR performed with slightly modified ARM-PCR produced the TCR beta libraries. TRBV1-TRBV30 forward primers paired with a C-beta reverse primer drove the first two PCR rounds, about 11 cycles each. MiXCR, run by TCRdb on the multiplex PCR reads, gives a single entry per CDR3 protein. The sample lists some 180,000 distinct CDR3 sequences, around 60% occurring once. Points on this clonotype: Its antigen is unknown.

They got blood RNA out of unsorted whole blood and also pulled out germline DNA. J lost 7 bases, V lost 4 bases, and 4 bases had no gene match. The CDR3 runs to 14 residues. From germline, CDR1 is ENHRY and CDR2 SYGVKD. The TCR sequence derives from a man in his forties with primary liver carcinoma and hepatitis B virus infection. The genes are TRBV10-3 and TRBJ2-6; the match to TRBD1 covers 7 bases. The sequencing input was peripheral blood. In DNA form, the CDR3 reads TGTGCCATCAGTGGACAGGGCGCCGCCAACGTCCTGACTTTC. Its translation is CAISGQGAANVLTF.